This T cell receptor beta chain was captured by sequencing in a study of blood T cell repertoires in COVID-19. For the study at large: COVID-19 samples collected from the United States, Italy and Spain covered acute and convalescent phases.

Trimming left V 6 bases short and J 2 bases short, with 16 bases between. The CDR3 spans 15 residues. In germline, CDR1 is KGHSH, CDR2 LQKENI. The data were produced by immunoSEQ multiplex PCR, yet TCRdb's version contains in-frame clones alone and is incomplete. Among hundreds of thousands of clones, about 87% were seen once, and the ten largest hold 3%. This clone was counted between two and nine times. The rearrangement joins TRBV18 to TRBJ1-2; TRBD1 might be the D (6 bases). The sample consisted of PBMCs or T cells enriched from blood (not recorded which). The sequence came from a woman in her 50s who had recovered from COVID-19. The CDR3 DNA follows: TGTGCCAGCTCGCCGGGACATAACACCAACTATGGCTACACCTTC. Translating it yields CASSPGHNTNYGYTF.